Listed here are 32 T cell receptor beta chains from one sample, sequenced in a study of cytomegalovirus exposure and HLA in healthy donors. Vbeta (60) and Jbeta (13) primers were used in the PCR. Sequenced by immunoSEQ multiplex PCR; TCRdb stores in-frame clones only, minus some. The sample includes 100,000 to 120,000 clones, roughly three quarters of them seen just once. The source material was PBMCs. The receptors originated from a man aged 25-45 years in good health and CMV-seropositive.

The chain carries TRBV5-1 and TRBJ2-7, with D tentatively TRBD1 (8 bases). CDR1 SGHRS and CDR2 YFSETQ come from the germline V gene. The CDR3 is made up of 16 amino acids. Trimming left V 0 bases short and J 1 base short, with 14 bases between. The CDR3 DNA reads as TGCGCCAGCAGCTTGGAAACAGGGGGGGGGTCCTACGAGCAGTACTTC. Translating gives CASSLETGGGSYEQYF. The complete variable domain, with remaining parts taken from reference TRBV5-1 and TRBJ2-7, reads KAGVTQTPRYLIKTRGQQVTLSCSPISGHRSVSWYQQTPGQGLQFLFEYFSETQRNKGNFPGRFSGRQFSNSRSEMNVSTLELGDSALYLCASSLETGGGSYEQYFGPGTRLTVT.

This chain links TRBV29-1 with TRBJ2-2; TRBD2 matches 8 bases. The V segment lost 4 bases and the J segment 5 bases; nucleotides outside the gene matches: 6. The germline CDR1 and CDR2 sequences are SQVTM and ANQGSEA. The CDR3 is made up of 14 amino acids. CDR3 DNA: TGCAGCGTTGGAACTAGCGGAGTTACCGGGGAGCTGTTTTTT. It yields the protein CSVGTSGVTGELFF.

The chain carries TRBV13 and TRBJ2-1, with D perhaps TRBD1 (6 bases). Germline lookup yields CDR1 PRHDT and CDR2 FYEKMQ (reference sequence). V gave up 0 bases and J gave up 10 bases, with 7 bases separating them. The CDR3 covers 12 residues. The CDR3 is CASSLGRGEQFF. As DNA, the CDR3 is TGTGCCAGCAGCTTAGGTAGGGGGGAGCAGTTCTTC.

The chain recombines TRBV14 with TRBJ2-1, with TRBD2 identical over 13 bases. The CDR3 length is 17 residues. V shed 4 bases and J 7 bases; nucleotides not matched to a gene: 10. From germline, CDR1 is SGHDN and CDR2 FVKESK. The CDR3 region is CASSRFRLAGGGNEQFF. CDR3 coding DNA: TGTGCCAGCAGCCGCTTCAGACTAGCGGGGGGAGGGAATGAGCAGTTCTTC.

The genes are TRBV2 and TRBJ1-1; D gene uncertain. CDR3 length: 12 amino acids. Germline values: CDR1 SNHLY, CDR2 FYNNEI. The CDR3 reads CVELTENTEAFF. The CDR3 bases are TGTGTCGAGCTAACAGAGAACACTGAAGCTTTCTTT.

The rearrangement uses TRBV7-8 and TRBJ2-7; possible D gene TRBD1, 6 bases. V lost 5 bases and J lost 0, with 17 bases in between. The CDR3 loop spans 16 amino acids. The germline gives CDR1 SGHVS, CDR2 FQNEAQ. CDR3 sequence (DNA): TGTGCCAGCAGCCCCCCCAGGGGCGTGAGCTCCTACGAGCAGTACTTC. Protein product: CASSPPRGVSSYEQYF.

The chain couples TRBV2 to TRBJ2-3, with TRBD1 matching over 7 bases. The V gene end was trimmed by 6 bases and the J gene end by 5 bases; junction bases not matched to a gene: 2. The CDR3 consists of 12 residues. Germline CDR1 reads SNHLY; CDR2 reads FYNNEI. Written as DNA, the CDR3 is TGTGCCAGCAGGAACAGGGGAGATACGCAGTATTTT. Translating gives CASRNRGDTQYF.

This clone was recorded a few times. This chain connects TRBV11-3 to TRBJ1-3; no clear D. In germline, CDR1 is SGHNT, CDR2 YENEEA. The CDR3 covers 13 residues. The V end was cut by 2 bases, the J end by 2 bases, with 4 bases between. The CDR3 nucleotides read TGTGCCAGCAGCTTAACTACTGGAAACACCATATATTTT. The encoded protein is CASSLTTGNTIYF.

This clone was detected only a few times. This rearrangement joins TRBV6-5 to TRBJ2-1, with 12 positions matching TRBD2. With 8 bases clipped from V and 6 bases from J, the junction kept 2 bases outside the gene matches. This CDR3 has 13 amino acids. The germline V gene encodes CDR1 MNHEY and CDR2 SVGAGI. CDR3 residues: CASAGLAGNEQFF. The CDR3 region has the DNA TGTGCCAGCGCGGGACTAGCGGGCAATGAGCAGTTCTTC.

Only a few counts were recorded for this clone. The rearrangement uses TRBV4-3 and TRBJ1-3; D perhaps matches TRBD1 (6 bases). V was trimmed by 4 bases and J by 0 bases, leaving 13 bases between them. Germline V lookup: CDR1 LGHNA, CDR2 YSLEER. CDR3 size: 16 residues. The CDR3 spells CASSPIQGPSGNTIYF. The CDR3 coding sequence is TGCGCCAGCAGCCCAATACAGGGCCCCTCTGGAAACACCATATATTTT.

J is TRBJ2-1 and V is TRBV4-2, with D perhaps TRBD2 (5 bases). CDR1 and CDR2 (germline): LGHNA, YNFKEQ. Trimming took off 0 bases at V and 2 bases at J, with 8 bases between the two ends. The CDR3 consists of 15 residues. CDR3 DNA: TGTGCCAGCAGCCAAGATCCAGCGGCCTACAATGAGCAGTTCTTC. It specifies CASSQDPAAYNEQFF.

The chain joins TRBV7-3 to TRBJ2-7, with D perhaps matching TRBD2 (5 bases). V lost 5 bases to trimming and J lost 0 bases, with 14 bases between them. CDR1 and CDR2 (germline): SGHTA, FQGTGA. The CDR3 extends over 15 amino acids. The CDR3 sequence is CASSTQSGSSYEQYF. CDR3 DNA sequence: TGTGCCAGCAGCACACAGAGCGGAAGCTCCTACGAGCAGTACTTC.

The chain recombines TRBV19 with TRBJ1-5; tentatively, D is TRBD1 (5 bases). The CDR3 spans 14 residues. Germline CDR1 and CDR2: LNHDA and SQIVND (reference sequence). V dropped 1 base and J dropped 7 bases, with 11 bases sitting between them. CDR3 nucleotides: TGTGCCAGTAGTATAGGTGGAGGGACGCAGCCCCAGCATTTT. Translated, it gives CASSIGGGTQPQHF.

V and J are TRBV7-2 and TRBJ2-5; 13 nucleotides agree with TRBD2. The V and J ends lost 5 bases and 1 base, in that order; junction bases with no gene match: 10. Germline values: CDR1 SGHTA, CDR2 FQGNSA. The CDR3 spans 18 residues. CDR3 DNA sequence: TGTGCCAGCAGCCAGTTCGGGACTAGCGGGGACAGCCAAGAGACCCAGTACTTC. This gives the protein CASSQFGTSGDSQETQYF.

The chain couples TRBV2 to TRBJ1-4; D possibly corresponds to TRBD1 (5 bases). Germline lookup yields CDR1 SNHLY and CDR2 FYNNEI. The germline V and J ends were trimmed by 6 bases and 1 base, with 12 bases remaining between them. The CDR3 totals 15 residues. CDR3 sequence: CASSRGGETNEKLFF. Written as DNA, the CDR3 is TGTGCCAGCAGCAGAGGAGGGGAAACTAATGAAAAACTGTTTTTT.

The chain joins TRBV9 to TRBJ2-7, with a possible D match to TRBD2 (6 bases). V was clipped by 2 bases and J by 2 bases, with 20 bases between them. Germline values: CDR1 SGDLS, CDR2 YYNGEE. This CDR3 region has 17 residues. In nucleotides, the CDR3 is TGTGCCAGCAGCGTCGGAGGGGCGGGAACTTTGGCCTACGAGCAGTACTTC. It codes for CASSVGGAGTLAYEQYF.

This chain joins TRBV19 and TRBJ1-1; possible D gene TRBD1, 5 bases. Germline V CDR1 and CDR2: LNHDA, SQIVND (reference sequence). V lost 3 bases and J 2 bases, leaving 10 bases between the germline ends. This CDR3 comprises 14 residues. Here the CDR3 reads CASSIATGNTEAFF. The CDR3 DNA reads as TGTGCCAGTAGTATCGCCACAGGTAACACTGAAGCTTTCTTT.

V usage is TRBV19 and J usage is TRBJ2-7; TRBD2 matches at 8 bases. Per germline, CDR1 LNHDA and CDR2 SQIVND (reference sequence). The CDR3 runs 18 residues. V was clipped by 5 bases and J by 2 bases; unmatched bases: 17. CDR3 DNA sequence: TGTGCCAGTAGTTTTCGGACCGCCGGACTAGCAAGAACCTACGAGCAGTACTTC. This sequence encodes CASSFRTAGLARTYEQYF.

The CDR3 sequence: CASSSTGVHYGYTF. The DNA of the CDR3 is TGTGCCAGCAGCAGCACAGGGGTCCACTATGGCTACACCTTC. The gene calls are TRBV27 and TRBJ1-2, with 7 bases lining up with TRBD1. The ends lost 6 bases at V and 3 bases at J; junction bases unmatched: 7. CDR1 is MNHEY and CDR2 is SMNVEV in the germline V gene (reference sequence). CDR3 length equals 14 residues.

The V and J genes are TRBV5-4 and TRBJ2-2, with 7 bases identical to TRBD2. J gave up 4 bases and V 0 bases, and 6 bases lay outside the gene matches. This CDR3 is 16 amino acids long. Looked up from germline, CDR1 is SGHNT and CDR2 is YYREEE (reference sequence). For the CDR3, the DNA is TGTGCCAGCAGCTTGGCCAAGAGGGAGGGCACCGGGGAGCTGTTTTTT. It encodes CASSLAKREGTGELFF. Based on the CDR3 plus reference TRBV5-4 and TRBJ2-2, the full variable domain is ETGVTQSPTHLIKTRGQQVTLRCSSQSGHNTVSWYQQALGQGPQFIFQYYREEENGRGNFPPRFSGLQFPNYSSELNVNALELDDSALYLCASSLAKREGTGELFFGEGSRLTVL.

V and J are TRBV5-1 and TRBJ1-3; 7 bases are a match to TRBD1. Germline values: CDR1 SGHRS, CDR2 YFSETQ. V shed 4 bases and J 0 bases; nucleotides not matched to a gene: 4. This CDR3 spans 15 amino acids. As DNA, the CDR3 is TGCGCCAGCAGCCCGACAGGGTTCTCTGGAAACACCATATATTTT. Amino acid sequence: CASSPTGFSGNTIYF.

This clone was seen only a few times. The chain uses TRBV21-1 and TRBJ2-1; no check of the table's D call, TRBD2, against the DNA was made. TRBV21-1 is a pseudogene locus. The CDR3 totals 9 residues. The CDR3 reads CASVNLEFF. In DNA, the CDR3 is TGTGCCAGCGTTAACCTAGAGTTCTTC.

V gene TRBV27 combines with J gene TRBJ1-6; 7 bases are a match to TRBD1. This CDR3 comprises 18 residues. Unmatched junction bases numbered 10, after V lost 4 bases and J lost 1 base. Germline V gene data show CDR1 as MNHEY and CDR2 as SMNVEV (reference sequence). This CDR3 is CASSSGRGLRSYNSPLHF. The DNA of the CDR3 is TGTGCCAGCAGTTCGGGCAGGGGGTTGAGGTCCTATAATTCACCCCTCCACTTT.

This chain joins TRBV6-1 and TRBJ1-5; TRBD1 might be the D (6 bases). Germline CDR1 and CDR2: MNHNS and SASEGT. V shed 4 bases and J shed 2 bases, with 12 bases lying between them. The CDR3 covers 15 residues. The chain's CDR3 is CASSVQGLGNQPQHF. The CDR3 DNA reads TGTGCCAGCAGTGTGCAGGGGTTGGGCAATCAGCCCCAGCATTTT.

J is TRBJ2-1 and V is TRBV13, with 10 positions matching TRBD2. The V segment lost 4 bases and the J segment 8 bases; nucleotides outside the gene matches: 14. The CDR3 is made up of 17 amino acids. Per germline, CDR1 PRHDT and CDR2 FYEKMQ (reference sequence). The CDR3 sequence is CASSSMGLAGVLDEQFF. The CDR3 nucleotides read TGTGCCAGCAGCTCCATGGGGCTAGCGGGGGTCTTAGATGAGCAGTTCTTC.

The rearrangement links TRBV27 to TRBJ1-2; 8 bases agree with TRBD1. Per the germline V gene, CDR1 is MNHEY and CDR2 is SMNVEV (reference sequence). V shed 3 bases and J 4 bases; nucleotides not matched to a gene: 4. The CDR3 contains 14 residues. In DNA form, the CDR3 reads TGTGCCAGCAGTTTTGGACAGGGAGTCTATGGCTACACCTTC. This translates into CASSFGQGVYGYTF.

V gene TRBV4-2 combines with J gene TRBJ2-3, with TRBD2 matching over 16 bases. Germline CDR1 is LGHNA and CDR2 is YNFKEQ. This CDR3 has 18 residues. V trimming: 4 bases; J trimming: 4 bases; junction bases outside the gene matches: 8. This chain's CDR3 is CASSPGTSGGGSPDTQYF. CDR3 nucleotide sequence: TGTGCCAGCAGCCCGGGGACTAGCGGGGGGGGATCCCCAGATACGCAGTATTTT.

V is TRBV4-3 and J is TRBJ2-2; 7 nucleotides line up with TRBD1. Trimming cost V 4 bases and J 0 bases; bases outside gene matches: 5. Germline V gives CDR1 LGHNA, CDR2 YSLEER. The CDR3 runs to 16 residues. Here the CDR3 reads CASSRSGTANTGELFF. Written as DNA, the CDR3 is TGCGCCAGCAGCCGGTCCGGGACAGCGAACACCGGGGAGCTGTTTTTT.

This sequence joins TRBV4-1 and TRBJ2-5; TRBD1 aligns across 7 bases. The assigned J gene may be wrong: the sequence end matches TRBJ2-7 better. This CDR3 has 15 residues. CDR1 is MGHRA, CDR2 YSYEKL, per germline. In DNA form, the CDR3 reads TGCGCCAGCAGCCAAGTCGGCGACAGGGCATCCGAGCAGTACTTC. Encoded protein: CASSQVGDRASEQYF.

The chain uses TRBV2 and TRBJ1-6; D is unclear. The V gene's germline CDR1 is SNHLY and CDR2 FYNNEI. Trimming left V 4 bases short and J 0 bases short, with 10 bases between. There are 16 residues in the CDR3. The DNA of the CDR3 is TGTGCCAGCAGTGGGACGGGAAGCTCCTATAATTCACCCCTCCACTTT. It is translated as CASSGTGSSYNSPLHF.

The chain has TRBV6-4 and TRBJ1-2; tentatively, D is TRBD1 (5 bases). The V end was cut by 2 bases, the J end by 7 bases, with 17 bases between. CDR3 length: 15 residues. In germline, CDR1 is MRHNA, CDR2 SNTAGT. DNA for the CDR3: TGTGCCAGCAGTGACATCGGACGCCCGGGGGGTGGCTACACCTTC. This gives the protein CASSDIGRPGGGYTF.

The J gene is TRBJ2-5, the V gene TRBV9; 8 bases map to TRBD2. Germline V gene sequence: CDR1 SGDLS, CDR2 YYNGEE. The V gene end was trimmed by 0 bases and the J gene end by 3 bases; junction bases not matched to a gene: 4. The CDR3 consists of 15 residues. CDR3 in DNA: TGTGCCAGCAGCGTAGGTGGGACTAGAGAAGAGACCCAGTACTTC. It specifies CASSVGGTREETQYF.